This T cell receptor (beta chain) comes out of a study of control samples from healthy donors and cancer patients (TCRdb year 2020). The count of this clone is one. It has no known antigen specificity. Base quality data are lacking; no much larger clone is found one base away. Including cysteine and phenylalanine, the CDR3 has 12 amino acids. Only the CDR3 portion is preserved as DNA: 36 bases, with reading frame beginning at the first base. V has 6 bases trimmed and J has 0 bases trimmed; junction bases matching no gene number 2. Via the germline V gene, CDR1 is SQVTM and CDR2 ANQGSEA. The library was obtained by the immunoSEQ multiplex PCR assay. TCRdb retrieved this table from immuneACCESS and kept in-frame rearrangements only. Not all clones are present; in checked studies, unresolved V genes account for under half, and no reason is known for the remainder. Here the sample has over 200,000 clones; over 70% occur a single time. Of the sample, 13% falls within the top ten clones.

This clonotype was sampled from an older woman with lung cancer. The V and J genes are TRBV29-1 and TRBJ2-7; TRBD2 matches 7 bases in the middle. What was sequenced was PBMCs. This receptor has the CDR3 CSVAGSSYEQYF. The sequenced DNA: TGCAGCGTAGCGGGGAGCTCCTACGAGCAGTACTTC.